What follows are 29 T cell receptor beta chains derived from one specimen sequenced in a study of T cell repertoires in cytomegalovirus infection. No cognate antigen is known for these TCRs. Using its own MiXCR run on the reads, TCRdb lists one record per CDR3 protein. The profile covers approximately 990,000 distinct CDR3 sequences, with approximately 30% appearing a single time and around 15% taken by the ten largest. The sample here was cultured CD8+ T cells from PBMCs, taken from culture after CMV antigen stimulation. The receptors were gathered from a human donor in good health (CMV status not recorded). Some clones in this sample may be carry-over from other donors' samples.

The chain carries TRBV29-1 and TRBJ2-5; 8 nucleotides align to TRBD2. Unmatched junction bases numbered 7, after V lost 7 bases and J lost 0 bases. The CDR3 has 14 amino acids. CDR1 is SQVTM and CDR2 is ANQGSEA in the germline V gene. This chain's CDR3 is CSGVVAGYQETQYF. The CDR3 region has the DNA TGCAGCGGTGTGGTAGCGGGGTACCAAGAGACCCAGTACTTC.

This clonotype was found a few times. The V gene is TRBV7-9, the J gene TRBJ1-3; 9 bases are a match to TRBD1. This CDR3 has 15 amino acids. Germline V lookup: CDR1 SEHNR, CDR2 FQNEAQ (reference sequence). Trimming cost V 0 bases and J 4 bases; bases outside gene matches: 1. Here the CDR3 reads CASSLAGQGGNTIYF. The CDR3 DNA is TGTGCCAGCAGCTTAGCCGGACAGGGGGGAAACACCATATATTTT.

The chain uses TRBV11-2 and TRBJ2-7, with a tentative D call TRBD1 (6 bases). The CDR3 runs to 13 residues. Germline V gene sequence: CDR1 SGHAT, CDR2 FQNNGV. Trimming left V 4 bases short and J 3 bases short, with 10 bases between. Written as DNA, the CDR3 is TGTGCCAGCAGCTCTTCACAGGGCTACGAGCAGTACTTC. It translates to CASSSSQGYEQYF.

This clonotype showed up many times. J is TRBJ1-1 and V is TRBV7-6; 8 nucleotides line up with TRBD1. V shed 2 bases and J 5 bases; nucleotides not matched to a gene: 7. Germline assignment: CDR1 SGHVS and CDR2 FNYEAQ. The CDR3 contains 15 residues. The CDR3 reads CASSLRQGWVTEAFF. Here the CDR3 DNA reads TGTGCCAGCAGCTTAAGACAGGGGTGGGTGACTGAAGCTTTCTTT.

The chain joins TRBV29-1 to TRBJ2-3; maybe TRBD2 (6 bases). The CDR3 spans 15 residues. V was clipped by 6 bases and J by 3 bases, with 19 bases between them. The germline CDR1 and CDR2 sequences are SQVTM and ANQGSEA. The CDR3 sequence: CSVAKGERVTDTQYF. DNA of the CDR3: TGCAGCGTCGCTAAGGGTGAGCGGGTGACAGATACGCAGTATTTT.

The chain couples TRBV23-1 to TRBJ1-5, with D hard to call. TRBV23-1 is reported as an ORF; its role is uncertain. V was pared by 4 bases and J by 3 bases, with 16 bases between. The length of the CDR3 is 16 residues. This chain's CDR3 is CASSRKHSQANQPQHF. The CDR3 DNA sequence: TGCGCCAGCAGTCGGAAGCATTCTCAGGCCAATCAGCCCCAGCATTTT.

This CDR3 is CASSEVVGTGSLYEQYF. DNA for the CDR3: TGTGCCAGCAGTGAGGTCGTCGGGACAGGGTCTTTGTACGAGCAGTACTTC. This chain connects TRBV2 to TRBJ2-7; 9 bases are a match to TRBD1. CDR3 size: 17 residues. V was pared by 3 bases and J by 4 bases, with 13 bases of the junction left unmatched. Germline CDR1 reads SNHLY; CDR2 reads FYNNEI.

This clonotype was observed at least ten times. V usage is TRBV12-3 or TRBV12-4 and J usage is TRBJ2-3; 7 nucleotides match TRBD2. The CDR3 is made up of 14 amino acids. Trimming removed 6 bases from V and 0 bases from J; junction bases left unmatched: 3. The CDR3 DNA sequence: TGTGCCAGCAGGGGGCGGGGGAGCACAGATACGCAGTATTTT. This encodes CASRGRGSTDTQYF.

In the case of this clonotype: A read error may produce the germline difference seen at one junction end. This chain links TRBV7-2 with TRBJ2-3, with unresolved D. The CDR3 totals 12 residues. Germline V gene data show CDR1 as SGHTA and CDR2 as FQGNSA. This CDR3 is CASSPRTDTHYF. The CDR3, as DNA: TGTGCCAGCAGCCCCCGTACAGATACGCATTATTTT.

V and J are TRBV19 and TRBJ1-1; TRBD1 is a possible D gene (5 bases). Trimming removed 4 bases from V and 4 bases from J, with 10 bases in between. CDR3 length equals 13 residues. Germline V CDR1 and CDR2: LNHDA, SQIVND (reference sequence). CDR3: CASSRGGVTEAFF. CDR3 in DNA: TGTGCCAGTAGTAGGGGAGGGGTCACTGAAGCTTTCTTT.

This clonotype was observed a few times. The chain carries TRBV6-1 and TRBJ2-1; D unclear. Germline CDR1 and CDR2: MNHNS and SASEGT. V lost 7 bases to trimming and J lost 5 bases, with 15 bases between them. This CDR3 comprises 14 residues. For the CDR3, the DNA is TGTGCCAGCACCTTGATGGGCCCTAACAATGAGCAGTTCTTC. Encoded protein: CASTLMGPNNEQFF.

This clonotype came up a few times. The J gene is TRBJ2-3, the V gene TRBV6-5; tentative D call: TRBD2 (6 bases). The CDR3 contains 13 residues. The germline V gene has CDR1 MNHEY and CDR2 SVGAGI. Trimming removed 2 bases at V and 5 bases at J, with 8 bases between. This CDR3 is CASSYQGGDTQYF. The CDR3 nucleotides read TGTGCCAGCAGTTACCAGGGAGGAGATACGCAGTATTTT.

This clonotype was counted only a few times. This sequence joins TRBV28 and TRBJ2-7; TRBD1 agrees at 12 bases. Germline CDR1 and CDR2: MDHEN and SYDVKM. V lost 1 base to trimming and J lost 0 bases; unmatched junction nucleotides: 7. This CDR3 region has 18 residues. The CDR3 coding sequence is TGTGCCAGCAGTTTATCCTTTGGGACAGGGGGCTACTCCTACGAGCAGTACGTC. Amino acids: CASSLSFGTGGYSYEQYV.

Points on this clonotype: Because it lacks the conserved phenylalanine or tryptophan at the end, this CDR3 is likely a read error. This chain uses TRBV27 with TRBJ2-7; tentatively, D is TRBD2 (5 bases). Trimming cost V 3 bases and J 2 bases, with 8 bases left between them. There are 13 residues in the CDR3. Germline V gene data show CDR1 as MNHEY and CDR2 as SMNVEV (reference sequence). The CDR3 loop reads CASSFGVAYEQYL. The CDR3 nucleotides are TGTGCCAGCAGTTTCGGGGTCGCCTACGAGCAGTACTTA.

V and J are TRBV7-9 and TRBJ1-4; tentative D call: TRBD1 (5 bases). The CDR3 runs to 15 residues. In germline, CDR1 is SEHNR, CDR2 FQNEAQ (reference sequence). V lost 5 bases, J lost 8 bases, and 18 bases lay in between. In DNA, the CDR3 is TGTGCCAGCAGCATCTCCCAGGGTGGAGGGGAAAAACTGTTTTTT. Residues: CASSISQGGGEKLFF.

V is TRBV10-2 and J is TRBJ2-5; the match to TRBD2 covers 7 bases. This CDR3 is 15 amino acids long. The junction had 7 bases not matched to a gene; V was cut back by 1 base and J by 5 bases. CDR1 WSHSY and CDR2 SAAADI come from the germline V gene. The CDR3 bases are TGCGCCAGCAGTGAGTGGGGGGGAGTTCTCGAGACCCAGTACTTC. This codes for CASSEWGGVLETQYF.

This clonotype came up many times. V is TRBV7-6 and J is TRBJ1-5; D is uncertain. Trimming pared 1 base from V and 1 base from J, leaving 5 bases between. CDR1 and CDR2 (germline): SGHVS, FNYEAQ. The CDR3 loop spans 14 amino acids. The CDR3 loop reads CASSLDESNQPQHF. In DNA form, the CDR3 reads TGTGCCAGCAGCTTAGATGAAAGCAATCAGCCCCAGCATTTT.

This chain connects TRBV28 to TRBJ2-7; D is unresolved. The germline V gene encodes CDR1 MDHEN and CDR2 SYDVKM. The CDR3 totals 14 residues. The germline V and J ends were trimmed by 0 bases and 2 bases, with 8 bases remaining between them. CDR3 protein: CASSLWGLAYEQYV. CDR3 coding DNA: TGTGCCAGCAGTTTATGGGGTTTGGCCTACGAGCAGTACGTC.

The chain links TRBV6-2 or TRBV6-3 to TRBJ1-5, with 12 bases lining up with TRBD1. The CDR3 sequence is 19 residues long. Germline assignment: CDR1 MNHEY and CDR2 SVGEGT. V gave up 0 bases and J gave up 2 bases; unmatched junction bases: 8. In DNA, the CDR3 is TGTGCCAGCAGTTACTCAATCGGGGGACAGGGGGCACGCAATCAGCCCCAGCATTTT. It translates to CASSYSIGGQGARNQPQHF.

This clonotype was seen at least ten times. DNA of the CDR3: TGTGCCAGCAGTGAAGCGGTTAGCGGGGGACAAACCTACAATGAGCAGTTCTTC. Translating it yields CASSEAVSGGQTYNEQFF. V is TRBV6-1 and J is TRBJ2-1, with 9 positions matching TRBD2. This CDR3 comprises 18 residues. The V and J ends lost 0 bases and 2 bases, in that order; junction bases with no gene match: 8. Looked up from germline, CDR1 is MNHNS and CDR2 is SASEGT.

Ten or more counts support this clonotype. The chain uses TRBV7-9 and TRBJ2-2, with D perhaps matching TRBD1 or TRBD2 (5 bases each). This CDR3 has 19 amino acids. CDR1 is SEHNR and CDR2 is FQNEAQ in the germline V gene (reference sequence). V lost 6 bases, J lost 6 bases, and 29 bases lay in between. The CDR3 nucleotides are TGTGCCAGCAGGTCGATTTTGTCGGGGCTGACCCCCGAACCCGGGGAGCTGTTTTTT. Amino acids: CASRSILSGLTPEPGELFF.

This clonotype was observed many times. This rearrangement joins TRBV7-9 to TRBJ1-4; TRBD1 might be the D (6 bases). Germline CDR1 is SEHNR and CDR2 is FQNEAQ (reference sequence). The CDR3 consists of 16 residues. The V end was cut by 4 bases, the J end by 3 bases, with 15 bases between. The CDR3 DNA reads as TGTGCCAGCAGCTCCGGGCTCAGGACAGCTAATGAAAAACTGTTTTTT. The encoded protein is CASSSGLRTANEKLFF.

The chain combines TRBV6-1 with TRBJ2-7; D might be TRBD1 (6 bases). V was pared by 6 bases and J by 2 bases, with 20 bases between. There are 16 residues in the CDR3. In germline, CDR1 is MNHNS, CDR2 SASEGT. The CDR3 loop reads CASSLLPGDTAYEQYF. The DNA for the CDR3 is TGTGCCAGCAGCCTTCTCCCTGGGGACACGGCCTACGAGCAGTACTTC.

This clonotype was detected many times. CDR3 region: CASSGGGSNQPQHF. The CDR3 nucleotides are TGTGCCAGCAGCGGGGGCGGTAGCAATCAGCCCCAGCATTTT. J is TRBJ1-5 and V is TRBV7-9, with D maybe TRBD1 (6 bases). Germline lookup yields CDR1 SEHNR and CDR2 FQNEAQ (reference sequence). The CDR3 is 14 amino acids. V lost 5 bases and J lost 0, with 8 bases in between.

This clonotype was found a few times. This chain links TRBV5-4 with TRBJ2-5; 7 nucleotides align to TRBD1. The CDR3 covers 15 residues. The trim removed 3 bases at V and 5 bases at J, leaving 10 bases unmatched. Germline V gene lookup returns CDR1 SGHNT and CDR2 YYREEE (reference sequence). As DNA, the CDR3 is TGTGCCAGCAGCTATCCAGGGGGTGAAGGGGAGACCCAGTACTTC. Translating it yields CASSYPGGEGETQYF.

The chain employs TRBV6-1 and TRBJ2-3; D gene unclear. Germline-derived CDR1 and CDR2 are MNHNS and SASEGT. This CDR3 region has 12 residues. V lost 2 bases and J lost 2, with 2 bases in between. The DNA of the CDR3 is TGTGCCAGCAGTGAATACACAGATACGCAGTATTTT. Its protein product is CASSEYTDTQYF.

This clonotype has only a few counts. Mismatch with germline at one junction end may stem from a read error. V gene TRBV7-7 combines with J gene TRBJ2-1; the D gene is possibly TRBD1 (6 bases). The CDR3 covers 15 residues. Germline V gene data show CDR1 as SSHAT and CDR2 as FNYEAQ (reference sequence). The CDR3 sequence is CASSLRTDTYNEQFF. In DNA, the CDR3 is TGTGCTAGCAGCCTCCGGACAGATACCTACAATGAGCAGTTCTTC.

This sequence joins TRBV18 and TRBJ1-6; TRBD1 matches 7 bases. In germline, CDR1 is KGHSH, CDR2 LQKENI. This CDR3 has 16 amino acids. After removal of 3 bases from V and 4 bases from J, the junction contained 6 bases not matched to a gene. CDR3 nucleotide sequence: TGTGCCAGCTCACCTGCGGACAGGCCATATAATTCACCCCTCCACTTT. It translates to CASSPADRPYNSPLHF. The full variable domain, with the rest looked up from reference TRBV18 and TRBJ1-6, is NAGVMQNPRHLVRRRGQEARLRCSPMKGHSHVYWYRQLPEEGLKFMVYLQKENIIDESGMPKERFSAEFPKEGPSILRIQQVVRGDSAAYFCASSPADRPYNSPLHFGNGTRLTVT.

This clonotype has a count of ten or more. CDR3 loop: CASSLGATGANVLTF. The CDR3 coding sequence is TGTGCCAGCAGCCTAGGGGCCACTGGGGCCAACGTCCTGACTTTC. The chain joins TRBV27 to TRBJ2-6, with D possibly being TRBD1 (5 bases). Germline loops: CDR1 MNHEY, CDR2 SMNVEV (reference sequence). The V end was cut by 6 bases, the J end by 2 bases, with 11 bases between. This CDR3 region has 15 residues.